This T cell receptor beta chain was profiled in a study of blood T cell repertoires in COVID-19. On the study more broadly: Samples representing acute and convalescent COVID-19 were sourced from the United States, Italy and Spain. T cells, B-cell-depleted T cells, or PBMCs supplied cDNA or gDNA.

Per the authors' pipeline: Nucleated cell number was recorded as an estimate derived from reference gene primer amplification. This table comes from immunoSEQ multiplex PCR, and its TCRdb copy is limited to in-frame clones, with some not included. The D gene and trimming were derived from the DNA, and the V and J assignments and clone size from that table. The table lists hundreds of thousands of clones, around 86% of them singletons. The germline V gene encodes CDR1 LGHNA and CDR2 YSLEER. J gave up 4 bases and V 0 bases, and 2 bases lay outside the gene matches. This CDR3 is 14 amino acids long. About this clone: The sample contains more than one DNA sequence encoding this CDR3.

The chain has TRBV4-3 and TRBJ1-2; 7 nucleotides agree with TRBD1. The TCR was taken from a woman aged 25 to 45 who had recovered from COVID-19. Sequencing was carried out using peripheral blood. The CDR3 DNA is TGCGCCAGCAGCCAAGATAGGGGGCTCTATGGCTACACCTTC. It yields the protein CASSQDRGLYGYTF.